Listed below are T cell receptor beta chains from one sample, sequenced in a study of blood T cell repertoires in COVID-19. Clones were read by immunoSEQ multiplex PCR, and TCRdb kept only the in-frame ones, dropping some. The sample has about 160,000 clones; about 80% are singletons. Sequencing was carried out using PBMCs or T cells enriched from blood (not recorded which). The receptors were sampled from a woman in her sixties who had recovered from COVID-19. The CDR3 runs from the conserved cysteine through the conserved F or W. The order of the fields is J gene, V gene, D gene, clone size, CDR3 DNA, CDR3 protein. The D gene is left open where the match is weak. Clone size, where shown, is once, few, many, or a class for clones that have expanded.

j_call: TRBJ2-1
v_call: TRBV30
d_call: TRBD1
clone_size: few
cdr3_nt: TGTGCCTGGAGCCCCCCGTTGGGACAGATCTACAATGAGCAGTTCTTC
cdr3_aa: CAWSPPLGQIYNEQFF

j_call: TRBJ1-4
v_call: TRBV2
d_call: .
clone_size: few
cdr3_nt: TGTGCCAGCAGTAACGTCGCAGGGGCTGGGGGCTTTAAACTGTTTTTT
cdr3_aa: CASSNVAGAGGFKLFF

j_call: TRBJ1-2
v_call: TRBV5-6
d_call: TRBD1
clone_size: .
cdr3_nt: TGTGCCAGCAGCTTCCGCAGACAGGGTTACTATGGCTACACCTTC
cdr3_aa: CASSFRRQGYYGYTF

j_call: TRBJ1-3
v_call: TRBV2
d_call: .
clone_size: .
cdr3_nt: TGTGCCAGCAGAGGGACTCTCTCTGGAAACACCATATATTTT
cdr3_aa: CASRGTLSGNTIYF

j_call: TRBJ1-1
v_call: TRBV5-1
d_call: TRBD1
clone_size: few
cdr3_nt: TGCGCCAGCAGCTCACAGGGGGGAGGCACTGAAGCTTTCTTT
cdr3_aa: CASSSQGGGTEAFF

j_call: TRBJ1-1
v_call: TRBV2
d_call: .
clone_size: .
cdr3_nt: TGTGCCAGCAGCGATGACAGTGAAGCTTTCTTT
cdr3_aa: CASSDDSEAFF

j_call: TRBJ2-1
v_call: TRBV3-1/TRBV3-2
d_call: .
clone_size: .
cdr3_nt: TGTGCCAGCAGCCAACAAGGGGGGGCCAATGAGCAGTTCTTC
cdr3_aa: CASSQQGGANEQFF

j_call: TRBJ1-2
v_call: TRBV7-9
d_call: .
clone_size: .
cdr3_nt: TGTGCCAGCAGCTTAGTGTCGGTTACCTATGGCTACACCTTC
cdr3_aa: CASSLVSVTYGYTF

j_call: TRBJ1-5
v_call: TRBV6-5
d_call: .
clone_size: .
cdr3_nt: TGTGCCAGCACCCACAGGCGGGGGGATCAGCCCCAGCATTTT
cdr3_aa: CASTHRRGDQPQHF

j_call: TRBJ1-3
v_call: TRBV7-3
d_call: TRBD1
clone_size: .
cdr3_nt: TGTGCCAGCAGCTTAGGGACAGGGCCAAACACCATATATTTT
cdr3_aa: CASSLGTGPNTIYF

j_call: TRBJ2-5
v_call: TRBV5-1
d_call: TRBD2
clone_size: few
cdr3_nt: TGCGCCAGCAGCGAAGGGACTAGCCCCACAGAGACCCAGTACTTC
cdr3_aa: CASSEGTSPTETQYF

j_call: TRBJ2-2
v_call: TRBV4-2
d_call: TRBD2
clone_size: .
cdr3_nt: TGTGCCAGCAGCCGATCGGGGGGCACCGGGGAGCTGTTTTTT
cdr3_aa: CASSRSGGTGELFF

j_call: TRBJ2-7
v_call: TRBV7-9
d_call: .
clone_size: few
cdr3_nt: TGTGCCAGCAGCTTACGCGGCAGCTACGAGCAGTACTTC
cdr3_aa: CASSLRGSYEQYF

j_call: TRBJ2-5
v_call: TRBV10-3
d_call: TRBD1
clone_size: .
cdr3_nt: TGTGCCATCAGTGAAAGGGACAGCCAAGAGACCCAGTACTTC
cdr3_aa: CAISERDSQETQYF

j_call: TRBJ2-2
v_call: TRBV5-1
d_call: .
clone_size: .
cdr3_nt: TGCGCCAGCAGCTTGGGACAGATCAACACCGGGGAGCTGTTTTTT
cdr3_aa: CASSLGQINTGELFF

j_call: TRBJ1-3
v_call: TRBV6-6
d_call: TRBD1
clone_size: .
cdr3_nt: TGTGCCAGCAGTACGTGGACAGGAGGAAACACCATATATTTT
cdr3_aa: CASSTWTGGNTIYF